A single sample gave rise to the 18 T cell receptor beta chains below, sequenced in a study of blood T cell repertoires in COVID-19. This table comes from immunoSEQ multiplex PCR, and its TCRdb copy is limited to in-frame clones, with some not included. The sample shows a few hundred thousand clones, about 85% of them seen only once. Sequenced: PBMCs or T cells enriched from blood (not recorded which). The receptors were sampled from a woman aged 55-75 years who had recovered from COVID-19.

The V call is TRBV7-8, the J call TRBJ2-5, with D perhaps matching TRBD1 (6 bases). Germline CDR1 reads SGHVS; CDR2 reads FQNEAQ. The length of the CDR3 is 12 residues. V lost 6 bases and J 3 bases, leaving 8 bases between the germline ends. The CDR3 here is CASRDREETQYF. In nucleotides, the CDR3 is TGTGCCAGCAGGGACAGAGAAGAGACCCAGTACTTC.

This sequence joins TRBV5-6 and TRBJ1-1; D might be TRBD1 (5 bases). The CDR3 sequence is 17 residues long. Germline CDR1 and CDR2: SGHDT and YYEEEE. V was shortened by 4 bases and J by 1 base, with 20 bases between the two germline ends. The CDR3 loop reads CASSARWGVRGNTEAFF. The CDR3 coding sequence is TGTGCCAGCAGCGCCCGATGGGGGGTCCGTGGGAACACTGAAGCTTTCTTT.

The chain uses TRBV19 and TRBJ1-5; perhaps TRBD1 as D (6 bases). There are 15 residues in the CDR3. CDR1 LNHDA and CDR2 SQIVND come from the germline V gene (reference sequence). V gave up 6 bases and J gave up 7 bases, with 19 bases separating them. The CDR3 nucleotides are TGTGCCAGTAGCGTTGGACAGCCCGGCGGGCAGCCCCAGCATTTT. It codes for CASSVGQPGGQPQHF. The full variable domain, completed using reference TRBV19 and TRBJ1-5, is DGGITQSPKYLFRKEGQNVTLSCEQNLNHDAMYWYRQDPGQGLRLIYYSQIVNDFQKGDIAEGYSVSREKKESFPLTVTSAQKNPTAFYLCASSVGQPGGQPQHFGDGTRLSIL.

The CDR3 reads CATGRRGTNYGYTF. The CDR3 bases are TGTGCCACCGGGCGGCGGGGGACTAACTATGGCTACACCTTC. The chain joins TRBV24-1 to TRBJ1-2, with D perhaps TRBD1 (5 bases). This CDR3 has 14 residues. Trimming took 9 bases from V and 0 from J, leaving 13 bases between them. The germline CDR1 and CDR2 sequences are KGHDR and SFDVKD.

The chain employs TRBV29-1 and TRBJ1-4; D is undetermined. CDR1 is SQVTM, CDR2 ANQGSEA, per germline. Deletions cut 6 bases from V and 6 bases from J, with 20 bases between. The CDR3 runs to 15 residues. This chain's CDR3 is CSVIGGPIGDEKLFF. DNA of the CDR3: TGCAGCGTGATCGGAGGTCCAATTGGGGATGAAAAACTGTTTTTT.

The chain employs TRBV5-4 and TRBJ2-2, with 7 bases identical to TRBD1. The junction had 4 bases not matched to a gene; V was cut back by 4 bases and J by 1 base. The CDR3 runs to 15 residues. Germline loops: CDR1 SGHNT, CDR2 YYREEE (reference sequence). In DNA, the CDR3 is TGTGCCAGCAGCACAGGGGCGGGGAACACCGGGGAGCTGTTTTTT. This encodes CASSTGAGNTGELFF.

The genes are TRBV10-2 and TRBJ2-7; D is unresolved. The CDR3 extends over 15 amino acids. V shed 5 bases and J shed 1 base, with 15 bases lying between them. Germline CDR1 and CDR2: WSHSY and SAAADI. The DNA for the CDR3 is TGCGCCAGCAGTTCCCTAACGTTAAAGTCCTACGAGCAGTACTTC. Protein: CASSSLTLKSYEQYF.

The chain uses TRBV18 and TRBJ1-3; 8 bases fit TRBD1. The CDR3 is 16 amino acids. The germline gives CDR1 KGHSH, CDR2 LQKENI. With 2 bases clipped from V and 3 bases from J, the junction kept 6 bases outside the gene matches. The CDR3 sequence: CASSPSSGTGGNTIYF. The CDR3 DNA reads as TGTGCCAGCTCACCATCCTCCGGGACAGGTGGAAACACCATATATTTT.

This chain links TRBV3-1 (or the pseudogene TRBV3-2) with TRBJ2-4; D unclear. The CDR3 is made up of 14 amino acids. Germline loops: CDR1 LGHDT, CDR2 YNNKEL (reference sequence). Trimming pared 5 bases from V and 7 bases from J, leaving 15 bases between. The CDR3 nucleotides read TGTGCCAGCAGCGCTCAGGCCCGGTGGAACATTCAGTACTTC. It codes for CASSAQARWNIQYF.

The chain is built from TRBV2 and TRBJ1-1, with D possibly TRBD1 on 6 matching bases. The germline gives CDR1 SNHLY, CDR2 FYNNEI. Trimming shortened V by 8 bases and J by 1 base, and 14 bases separated the two germline ends. This CDR3 has 14 amino acids. The chain's CDR3 is CASALQGTNTEAFF. Written as DNA, the CDR3 is TGTGCCAGCGCTTTACAGGGCACGAACACTGAAGCTTTCTTT.

The chain has TRBV5-1 and TRBJ2-3, with D possibly TRBD2 on 6 matching bases. The CDR3 contains 15 residues. The germline gives CDR1 SGHRS, CDR2 YFSETQ. V was pared by 6 bases and J by 0 bases, with 14 bases between. CDR3 region: CASTPHGTSTDTQYF. The DNA of the CDR3 is TGCGCCAGCACCCCTCACGGGACTAGCACAGATACGCAGTATTTT.

The chain couples TRBV5-6 to TRBJ1-2; D may be TRBD1 (6 bases). There are 15 residues in the CDR3. The germline V gene encodes CDR1 SGHDT and CDR2 YYEEEE. V was shortened by 4 bases and J by 7 bases, with 20 bases between the two germline ends. For the CDR3, the DNA is TGTGCCAGCAGCGGCTTAGGGGGAAGGGGGTCTGGCTACACCTTC. Its protein is CASSGLGGRGSGYTF.

V usage is TRBV29-1 and J usage is TRBJ2-6, with D hard to call. V lost 4 bases, J lost 0 bases, and 10 bases lay in between. CDR3 length equals 15 residues. Germline-derived CDR1 and CDR2 are SQVTM and ANQGSEA. The CDR3 sequence is CSVVAGGSGANVLTF. DNA of the CDR3: TGCAGCGTTGTTGCCGGCGGCTCTGGGGCCAACGTCCTGACTTTC.

V and J are TRBV3-1 (or the pseudogene TRBV3-2) and TRBJ2-7; the D is unclear. Germline V gene sequence: CDR1 LGHDT, CDR2 YNNKEL (reference sequence). The length of the CDR3 is 16 residues. The V end was cut by 4 bases, the J end by 2 bases, with 18 bases between. Written as DNA, the CDR3 is TGTGCCAGCAGCCCTGATTTTGGTACTCGGGCCTACGAGCAGTACTTC. This encodes CASSPDFGTRAYEQYF.

The chain has TRBV10-1 and TRBJ2-7; D gene unclear. The V and J ends lost 3 bases and 0 bases respectively, with 15 bases between them. Germline CDR1 WNHNN, CDR2 SYGVQD (reference sequence). The CDR3 extends over 16 amino acids. The CDR3 sequence: CASSEPPGLSSYEQYV. The CDR3 DNA reads TGCGCCAGCAGTGAACCCCCCGGGTTGAGCTCCTACGAGCAGTACGTC.

The rearrangement links TRBV7-6 to TRBJ1-4; no firm D call. CDR3 size: 15 residues. Germline CDR1 reads SGHVS; CDR2 reads FNYEAQ. V gave up 5 bases and J gave up 3 bases, with 13 bases separating them. CDR3 coding DNA: TGTGCCAGCAGCCCCTACGTATCCTCTAATGAAAAACTGTTTTTT. It translates to CASSPYVSSNEKLFF. Full variable domain (remainder filled in from reference TRBV7-6 and TRBJ1-4): GAGVSQSPRYKVTKRGQDVALRCDPISGHVSLYWYRQALGQGPEFLTYFNYEAQQDKSGLPNDRFSAERPEGSISTLTIQRTEQRDSAMYRCASSPYVSSNEKLFFGSGTQLSVL.

This clone was detected once. The chain recombines TRBV18 with TRBJ1-1; no definite D call. V was clipped by 4 bases and J by 0 bases, with 12 bases between them. Germline V gives CDR1 KGHSH, CDR2 LQKENI. This CDR3 spans 15 amino acids. CDR3 DNA sequence: TGTGCCAGCTCACTAGACTCCATTATGAACACTGAAGCTTTCTTT. It yields the protein CASSLDSIMNTEAFF.

This clone was seen once. The chain recombines TRBV5-6 with TRBJ2-6; possible D gene TRBD1, 7 bases. Germline CDR1 and CDR2: SGHDT and YYEEEE. This CDR3 has 17 residues. V dropped 6 bases and J dropped 2 bases, with 18 bases sitting between them. DNA of the CDR3: TGTGCCAGCAACCCCGACAGGGAGGTCCCTGGGGCCAACGTCCTGACTTTC. Amino acids: CASNPDREVPGANVLTF.